One sample yielded the 6 T cell receptor beta chains listed below, sequenced in a study of Graves' ophthalmopathy and Graves' hyperthyroidism. RNA served as the template for amplifying TCR beta CDR3 regions. Investigators did first-round RT-PCR with HTBI primers, then second-round multiplex PCR. Each CDR3 protein is one row after TCRdb ran MiXCR on the multiplex PCR reads. The repertoire consists of 500,000 to 800,000 distinct CDR3 sequences, with over 40% occurring once and the leading ten covering more than 2.5%. The sequenced material came from peripheral blood. These receptors came from an adult man with Graves' ophthalmopathy.

The V call is TRBV20-1, the J call TRBJ1-4, with no clear D. Per the germline V gene, CDR1 is DFQATT and CDR2 is SNEGSKA (reference sequence). Trimming left V 0 bases short and J 2 bases short, with 4 bases between. CDR3 size: 13 residues. CDR3 protein: CSARDWTNEKLFF. In DNA form, the CDR3 reads TGCAGTGCTAGAGATTGGACTAATGAAAAACTGTTTTTT.

This clonotype was counted ten times or more. V usage is TRBV12-3 or TRBV12-4 and J usage is TRBJ2-7, with unresolved D. Trimming pared 6 bases from V and 2 bases from J, leaving 14 bases between. This CDR3 is 14 amino acids long. The CDR3 bases are TGTGCCAGCAGCCTGAGTTTCATGGCCTACGAGCAGTACTTC. It codes for CASSLSFMAYEQYF.

This clonotype was detected only a few times. This sequence joins TRBV6-6 and TRBJ1-1; a possible D gene is TRBD1 (5 bases). The CDR3 has 15 amino acids. V lost 5 bases, J lost 0 bases, and 13 bases lay in between. CDR1 and CDR2 (germline): MNHNY, SVGAGI (reference sequence). CDR3 amino acids: CASSTLRVVNTEAFF. CDR3 nucleotides: TGTGCCAGCAGTACTCTCAGGGTTGTGAACACTGAAGCTTTCTTT.

Concerning this clonotype: This clone may be a read error of a much larger clone one base away. The rearrangement joins TRBV11-1 to TRBJ2-7; 8 nucleotides align to TRBD1. Germline V lookup: CDR1 SGHAT, CDR2 FQDESV (reference sequence). V was clipped by 4 bases and J by 0 bases; unmatched bases: 2. This CDR3 is built from 14 residues. CDR3 nucleotides: TGTGCCAGCAGCTGGGGACAGGCCTCCTACGAGCAGTACTTC. Translation gives CASSWGQASYEQYF.

At least ten counts were recorded for this clonotype. The chain joins TRBV9 to TRBJ1-2, with D perhaps matching TRBD1 (5 bases). CDR1 is SGDLS, CDR2 YYNGEE, per germline. V was cut by 0 bases and J by 5 bases, with 11 bases left in between. CDR3 length equals 14 residues. The CDR3 loop reads CASSVGVTVYGYTF. For the CDR3, the DNA is TGTGCCAGCAGCGTAGGGGTGACAGTTTATGGCTACACCTTC.

The chain is built from TRBV30 and TRBJ2-7; D perhaps matches TRBD1 (5 bases). This CDR3 region has 16 residues. Per germline, CDR1 GTSNPN and CDR2 SVGIG (reference sequence). Trimming removed 2 bases from V and 4 bases from J, with 21 bases in between. The CDR3 DNA follows: TGTGCCTGGAGTCGCAACCGACAGCATACCCAATACGAGCAGTACTTC. It codes for CAWSRNRQHTQYEQYF.